One and the same sample provided the 9 T cell receptor beta chains below, sequenced in a study of control samples from healthy donors and cancer patients. Using immunoSEQ multiplex PCR, the repertoire was profiled, and TCRdb retains in-frame clones only, with some absent. This table holds about 110,000 clones, 80% to 90% found once. Material for sequencing was blood. The receptors here all came from a woman between 45 and 60 years old in good health.

The V and J genes are TRBV7-6 and TRBJ1-1; D not resolved. CDR3 length: 13 residues. V was pared by 5 bases and J by 5 bases, with 12 bases between. Germline V gene data show CDR1 as SGHVS and CDR2 as FNYEAQ. CDR3 amino acids: CASSPLTTTEAFF. As DNA, the CDR3 is TGTGCCAGCAGCCCACTGACTACGACTGAAGCTTTCTTT.

The chain couples TRBV18 to TRBJ2-1; TRBD2 agrees at 8 bases. The germline V gene has CDR1 KGHSH and CDR2 LQKENI. CDR3 length: 15 amino acids. V dropped 7 bases and J dropped 6; count of bases not matched to a gene: 11. The CDR3 DNA follows: TGTGCCAGCTACCCCGGGGGGGCCGGAATCAATGAGCAGTTCTTC. Amino acids: CASYPGGAGINEQFF.

V is TRBV27 and J is TRBJ1-4; D uncertain. CDR3 size: 14 residues. The germline CDR1 and CDR2 sequences are MNHEY and SMNVEV (reference sequence). V was trimmed by 5 bases and J by 4 bases, leaving 11 bases between them. CDR3 nucleotides: TGTGCCAGCAGTGTCCTCGGGGTTAATGAAAAACTGTTTTTT. Amino acids: CASSVLGVNEKLFF.

The gene calls are TRBV7-9 and TRBJ2-2, with D hard to call. V was shortened by 3 bases and J by 4 bases, with 3 bases between the two germline ends. Per germline, CDR1 SEHNR and CDR2 FQNEAQ (reference sequence). The CDR3 sequence is 12 residues long. CDR3 sequence reads: CASSLTTGELFF. For the CDR3, the DNA is TGTGCCAGCAGCTTGACCACCGGGGAGCTGTTTTTT.

Concerning this clone: At one of its ends the junction is not consistent with the germline gene, which may arise from a read error. The J gene is TRBJ1-1, the V gene TRBV30, with 12 bases that match TRBD1. Germline V gene data show CDR1 as GTSNPN and CDR2 as SVGIG (reference sequence). The CDR3 is 15 residues long. CDR3 protein: CARRGDRGLWTEAFF. As DNA, the CDR3 is TGTGCCAGGAGGGGGGACAGGGGGCTGTGGACTGAAGCTTTCTTT.

This chain links TRBV12-3 or TRBV12-4 with TRBJ2-2, with 7 bases matching TRBD2. V trimming: 2 bases; J trimming: 12 bases; junction bases outside the gene matches: 6. The CDR3 covers 13 residues. The CDR3 coding sequence is TGTGCCAGCAGTTTAAGGCAGGGAGGGAAGCTGTTTTTT. Translating gives CASSLRQGGKLFF.

V and J are TRBV2 and TRBJ2-3; D unresolved. Between the trimmed V and J ends, which lost 4 bases and 6 bases, there was a span of 8 bases. The CDR3 runs to 12 residues. In germline, CDR1 is SNHLY, CDR2 FYNNEI. This CDR3 is CASSVNPDTQYF. Here the CDR3 DNA reads TGTGCCAGCAGTGTAAACCCCGATACGCAGTATTTT.

This chain connects TRBV13 to TRBJ2-3; maybe TRBD2 (6 bases). The germline V gene encodes CDR1 PRHDT and CDR2 FYEKMQ (reference sequence). Trimming shortened V by 5 bases and J by 2 bases, and 17 bases separated the two germline ends. The CDR3 covers 16 residues. The DNA for the CDR3 is TGTGCCAGCAGCCCCCTTTGGGGGGAGAACACAGATACGCAGTATTTT. Translating it yields CASSPLWGENTDTQYF.

The chain joins TRBV7-9 to TRBJ1-4, with D tentatively TRBD1 (6 bases). Deletions cut 5 bases from V and 3 bases from J, with 22 bases between. This CDR3 contains 18 residues. Germline V gene sequence: CDR1 SEHNR, CDR2 FQNEAQ (reference sequence). The CDR3 bases are TGTGCCAGCAGCCGCTCCAGGGGTGGTTTCGTGGCTAATGAAAAACTGTTTTTT. It yields the protein CASSRSRGGFVANEKLFF.